Judged by abundance, the clone carrying this T cell receptor (beta chain) is medium-sized. Its antigen remains unidentified. This CDR3 region has 15 residues. This sample was included in a study of T cells in localized non-small cell lung cancer. Study-level points and caveats: Maximal T cell clonality occurred in uninvolved adjacent lung, with tumor ranking below it. Higher blood T cell density tracked longer overall survival. Only one tumor region went through sequencing, so heterogeneity may still be there.

Produced via immunoSEQ multiplex PCR; TCRdb's table is partial and in-frame only. The sample lists 2,500 to 3,500 clones, approximately 25% occurring once. The chain has TRBV12-2 and TRBJ2-2; TRBD2 is the table's D call, not checked against the DNA. TRBV12-2 is a pseudogene. This receptor was taken from a female donor older than 55 with stage I lung adenocarcinoma. The sample here was lung tumor tissue, taken before any cancer treatment. DNA of the CDR3: TGTGCAAGTCGCGGAAGCGGGGGGAACACCGGGGAGCTGTTTTTT. Protein product: CASRGSGGNTGELFF.